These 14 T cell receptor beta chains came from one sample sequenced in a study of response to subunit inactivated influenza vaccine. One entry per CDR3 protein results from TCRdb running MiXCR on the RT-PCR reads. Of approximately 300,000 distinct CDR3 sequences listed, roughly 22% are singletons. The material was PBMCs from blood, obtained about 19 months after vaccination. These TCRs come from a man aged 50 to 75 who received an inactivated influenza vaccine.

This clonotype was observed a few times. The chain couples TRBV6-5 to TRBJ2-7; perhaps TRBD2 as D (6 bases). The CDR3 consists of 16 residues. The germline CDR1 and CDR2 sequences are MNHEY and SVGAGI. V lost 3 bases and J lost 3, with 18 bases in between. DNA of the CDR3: TGTGCCAGCAGTTATTTATTGGGTCCGGGGGACTACGAGCAGTACTTC. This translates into CASSYLLGPGDYEQYF.

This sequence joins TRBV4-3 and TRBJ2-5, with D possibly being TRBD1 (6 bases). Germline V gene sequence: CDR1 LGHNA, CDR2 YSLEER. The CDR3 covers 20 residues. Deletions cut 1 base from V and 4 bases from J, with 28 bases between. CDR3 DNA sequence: TGCGCCAGCAGCCAAGCTTGGTTTCCCCTGCCAGGGGCTGTGGCAGAGACCCAGTACTTC. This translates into CASSQAWFPLPGAVAETQYF.

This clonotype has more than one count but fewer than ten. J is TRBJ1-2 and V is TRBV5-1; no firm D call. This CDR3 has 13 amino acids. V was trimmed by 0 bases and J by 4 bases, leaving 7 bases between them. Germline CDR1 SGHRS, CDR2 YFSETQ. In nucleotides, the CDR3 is TGCGCCAGCAGCTTGGAGCAAATCTATGGCTACACCTTC. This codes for CASSLEQIYGYTF.

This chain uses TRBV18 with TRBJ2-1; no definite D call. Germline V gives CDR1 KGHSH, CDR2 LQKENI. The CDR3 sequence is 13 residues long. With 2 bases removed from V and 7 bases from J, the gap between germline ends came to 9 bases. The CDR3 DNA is TGTGCCAGCTCACCAATGGGTCAGAATGAGCAGTTCTTC. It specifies CASSPMGQNEQFF.

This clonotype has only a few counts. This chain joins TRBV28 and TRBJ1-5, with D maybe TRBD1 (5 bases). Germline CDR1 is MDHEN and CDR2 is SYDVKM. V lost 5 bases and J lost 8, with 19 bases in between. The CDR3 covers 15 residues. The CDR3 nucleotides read TGTGCCAGCAGTGTTACAGGCATTGGTGGGGAGCCCCAGCATTTT. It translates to CASSVTGIGGEPQHF.

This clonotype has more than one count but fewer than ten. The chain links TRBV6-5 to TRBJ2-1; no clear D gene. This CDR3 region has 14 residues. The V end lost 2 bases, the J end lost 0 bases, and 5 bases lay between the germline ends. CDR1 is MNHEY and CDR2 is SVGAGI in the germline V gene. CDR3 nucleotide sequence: TGTGCCAGCAGTTACGACGACTCCTACAATGAGCAGTTCTTC. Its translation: CASSYDDSYNEQFF.

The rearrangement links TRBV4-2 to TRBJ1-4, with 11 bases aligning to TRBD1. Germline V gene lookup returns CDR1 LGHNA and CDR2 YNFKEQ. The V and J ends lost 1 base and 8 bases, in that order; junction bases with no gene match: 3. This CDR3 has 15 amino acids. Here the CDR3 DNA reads TGTGCCAGCAGCCAAGTGGGACAGGGGGGAGAAAAACTGTTTTTT. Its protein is CASSQVGQGGEKLFF.

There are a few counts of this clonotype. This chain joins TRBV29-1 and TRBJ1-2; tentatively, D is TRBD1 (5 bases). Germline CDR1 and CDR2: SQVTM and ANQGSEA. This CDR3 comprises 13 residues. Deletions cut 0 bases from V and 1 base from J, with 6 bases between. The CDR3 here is CSVEEGLNYGYTF. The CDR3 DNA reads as TGCAGCGTTGAAGAGGGGCTTAACTATGGCTACACCTTC.

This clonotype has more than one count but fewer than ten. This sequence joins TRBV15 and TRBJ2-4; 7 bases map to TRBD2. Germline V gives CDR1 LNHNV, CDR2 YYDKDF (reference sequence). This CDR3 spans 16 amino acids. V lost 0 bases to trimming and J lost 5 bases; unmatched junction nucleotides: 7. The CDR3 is CATSREPPGGENIQYF. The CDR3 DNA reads TGTGCCACCAGCAGAGAACCCCCGGGGGGAGAAAACATTCAGTACTTC.

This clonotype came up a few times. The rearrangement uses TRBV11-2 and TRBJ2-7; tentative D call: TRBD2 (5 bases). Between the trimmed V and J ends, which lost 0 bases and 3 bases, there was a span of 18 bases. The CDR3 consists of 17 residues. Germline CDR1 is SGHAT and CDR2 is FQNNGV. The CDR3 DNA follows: TGTGCCAGCAGCTTAGATGGGCCCGAGGAGGTATACTACGAGCAGTACTTC. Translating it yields CASSLDGPEEVYYEQYF.

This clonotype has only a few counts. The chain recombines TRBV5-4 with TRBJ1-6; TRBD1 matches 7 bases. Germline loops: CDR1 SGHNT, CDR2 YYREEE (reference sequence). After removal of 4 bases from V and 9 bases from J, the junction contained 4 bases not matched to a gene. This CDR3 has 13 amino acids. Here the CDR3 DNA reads TGTGCCAGCAGCCTACAGGGGAGTTCACCCCTCCACTTT. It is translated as CASSLQGSSPLHF. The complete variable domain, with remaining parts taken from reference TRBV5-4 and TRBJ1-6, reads ETGVTQSPTHLIKTRGQQVTLRCSSQSGHNTVSWYQQALGQGPQFIFQYYREEENGRGNFPPRFSGLQFPNYSSELNVNALELDDSALYLCASSLQGSSPLHFGNGTRLTVT.

The CDR3 DNA is TGTGCCAGCTCACCGAGGGGATTAGCCCCAGAGACCCAGTACTTC. The encoded protein is CASSPRGLAPETQYF. The chain uses TRBV18 and TRBJ2-5; D might be TRBD1 or TRBD2, each matching 5 bases. In germline, CDR1 is KGHSH, CDR2 LQKENI. CDR3 length: 15 amino acids. V lost 3 bases and J lost 4, with 15 bases in between.

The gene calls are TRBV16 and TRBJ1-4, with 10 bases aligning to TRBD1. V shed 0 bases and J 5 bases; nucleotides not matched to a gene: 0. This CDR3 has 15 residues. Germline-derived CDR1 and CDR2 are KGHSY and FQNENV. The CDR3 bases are TGTGCCAGCAGCCAATCGGGACAGGGGAATGAAAAACTGTTTTTT. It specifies CASSQSGQGNEKLFF.

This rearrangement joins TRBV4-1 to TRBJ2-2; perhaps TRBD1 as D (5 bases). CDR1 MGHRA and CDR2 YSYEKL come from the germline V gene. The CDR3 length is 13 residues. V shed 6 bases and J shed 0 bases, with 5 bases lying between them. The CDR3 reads CASRGANTGELFF. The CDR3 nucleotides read TGCGCCAGCAGAGGGGCGAACACCGGGGAGCTGTTTTTT.